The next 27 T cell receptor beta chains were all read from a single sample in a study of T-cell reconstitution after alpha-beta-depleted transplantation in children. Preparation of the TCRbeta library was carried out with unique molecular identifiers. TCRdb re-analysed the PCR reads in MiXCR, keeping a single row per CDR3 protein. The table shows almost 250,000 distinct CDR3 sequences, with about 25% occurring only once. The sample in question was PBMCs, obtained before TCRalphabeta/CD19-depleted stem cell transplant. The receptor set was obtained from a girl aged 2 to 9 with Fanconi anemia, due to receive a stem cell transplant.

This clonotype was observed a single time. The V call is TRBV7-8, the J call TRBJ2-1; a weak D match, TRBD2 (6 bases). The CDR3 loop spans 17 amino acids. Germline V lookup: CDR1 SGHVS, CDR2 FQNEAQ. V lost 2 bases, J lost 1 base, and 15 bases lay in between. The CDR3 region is CASSLRLGSGSYNEQFF. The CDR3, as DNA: TGTGCCAGCAGCTTACGGCTGGGTAGCGGATCCTACAATGAGCAGTTCTTC.

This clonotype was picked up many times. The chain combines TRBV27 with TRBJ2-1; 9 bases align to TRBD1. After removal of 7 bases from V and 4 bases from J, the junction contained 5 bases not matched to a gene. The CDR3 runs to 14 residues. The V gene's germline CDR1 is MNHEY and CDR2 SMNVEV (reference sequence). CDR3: CASTFGTGYNEQFF. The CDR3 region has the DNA TGTGCCAGCACCTTCGGGACAGGGTACAATGAGCAGTTCTTC.

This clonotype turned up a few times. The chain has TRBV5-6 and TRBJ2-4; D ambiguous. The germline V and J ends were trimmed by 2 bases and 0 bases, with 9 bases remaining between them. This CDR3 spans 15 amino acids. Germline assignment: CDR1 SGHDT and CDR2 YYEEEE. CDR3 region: CASSFVLRAKNIQYF. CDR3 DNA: TGTGCCAGCAGCTTTGTGCTCAGAGCCAAAAACATTCAGTACTTC.

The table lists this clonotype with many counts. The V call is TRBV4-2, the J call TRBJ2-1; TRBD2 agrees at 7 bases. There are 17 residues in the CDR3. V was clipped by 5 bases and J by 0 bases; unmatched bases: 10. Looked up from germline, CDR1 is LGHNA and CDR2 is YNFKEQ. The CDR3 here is CASSSLGQRGSYNEQFF. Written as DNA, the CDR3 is TGTGCCAGCAGCTCGCTGGGCCAGCGGGGCTCCTACAATGAGCAGTTCTTC.

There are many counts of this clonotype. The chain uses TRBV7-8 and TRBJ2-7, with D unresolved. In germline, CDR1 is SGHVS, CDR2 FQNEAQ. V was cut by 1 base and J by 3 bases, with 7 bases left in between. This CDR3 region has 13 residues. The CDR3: CASSLGSNYEQYF. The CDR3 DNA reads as TGTGCCAGCAGCTTAGGGTCTAACTACGAGCAGTACTTC.

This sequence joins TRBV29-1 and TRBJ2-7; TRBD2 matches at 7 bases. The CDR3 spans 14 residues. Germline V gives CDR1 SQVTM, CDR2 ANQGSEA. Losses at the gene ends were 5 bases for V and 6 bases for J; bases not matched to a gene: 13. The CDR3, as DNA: TGCAGCGTTTGGGGGGGGGACGTTGACCCCGAGCAGTACTTC. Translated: CSVWGGDVDPEQYF.

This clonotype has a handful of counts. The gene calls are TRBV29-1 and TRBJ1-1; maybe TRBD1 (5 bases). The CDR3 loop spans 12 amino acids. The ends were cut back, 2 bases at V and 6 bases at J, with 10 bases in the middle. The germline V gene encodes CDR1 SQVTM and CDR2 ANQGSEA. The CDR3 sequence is CSVESLGAEAFF. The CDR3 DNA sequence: TGCAGCGTTGAAAGCTTGGGGGCTGAAGCTTTCTTT.

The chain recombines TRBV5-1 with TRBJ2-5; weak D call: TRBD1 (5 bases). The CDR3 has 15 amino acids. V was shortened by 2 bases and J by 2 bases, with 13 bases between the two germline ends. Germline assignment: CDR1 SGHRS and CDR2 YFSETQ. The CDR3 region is CASSFRDRSQETQYF. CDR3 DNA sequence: TGCGCCAGCAGCTTTCGAGACAGAAGTCAAGAGACCCAGTACTTC.

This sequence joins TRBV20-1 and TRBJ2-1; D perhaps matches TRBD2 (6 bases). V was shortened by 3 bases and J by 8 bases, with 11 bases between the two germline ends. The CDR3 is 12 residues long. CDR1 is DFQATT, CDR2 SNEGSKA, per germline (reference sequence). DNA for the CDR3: TGCAGTGCTAGCCTTAGCGGCTATGAGCAGTTCTTC. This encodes CSASLSGYEQFF.

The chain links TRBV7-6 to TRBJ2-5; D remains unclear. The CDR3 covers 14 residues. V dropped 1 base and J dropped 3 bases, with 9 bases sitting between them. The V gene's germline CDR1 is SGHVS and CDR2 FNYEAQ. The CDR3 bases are TGTGCCAGCAGCTTAGTGAGTTTAAAAGAGACCCAGTACTTC. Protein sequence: CASSLVSLKETQYF.

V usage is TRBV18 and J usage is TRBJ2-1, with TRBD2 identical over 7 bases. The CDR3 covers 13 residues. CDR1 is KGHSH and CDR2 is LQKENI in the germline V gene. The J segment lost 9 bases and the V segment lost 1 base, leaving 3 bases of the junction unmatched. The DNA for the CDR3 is TGTGCCAGCTCACCACTTCCTAGCGGTGAGCAGTTCTTC. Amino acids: CASSPLPSGEQFF.

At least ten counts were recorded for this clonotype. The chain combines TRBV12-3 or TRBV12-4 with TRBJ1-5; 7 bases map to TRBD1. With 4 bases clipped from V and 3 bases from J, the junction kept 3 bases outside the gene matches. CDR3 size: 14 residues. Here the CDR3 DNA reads TGTGCCAGCAGTTCACAGGGGCCCAATCAGCCCCAGCATTTT. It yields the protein CASSSQGPNQPQHF.

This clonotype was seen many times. The CDR3 reads CASSYPGDTQYF. In DNA form, the CDR3 reads TGCGCCAGCAGCTACCCCGGAGATACGCAGTATTTT. The V and J genes are TRBV5-1 and TRBJ2-3; D is uncertain. The ends were cut back, 3 bases at V and 5 bases at J, with 7 bases in the middle. Germline V gene lookup returns CDR1 SGHRS and CDR2 YFSETQ. The CDR3 spans 12 residues.

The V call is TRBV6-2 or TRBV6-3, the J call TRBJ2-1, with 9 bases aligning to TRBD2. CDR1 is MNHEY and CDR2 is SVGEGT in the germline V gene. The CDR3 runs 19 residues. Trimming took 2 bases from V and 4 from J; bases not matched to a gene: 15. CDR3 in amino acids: CASSYGEGRGGARYNEQFF. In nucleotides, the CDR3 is TGTGCCAGCAGTTACGGCGAGGGACGCGGGGGGGCACGATACAATGAGCAGTTCTTC.

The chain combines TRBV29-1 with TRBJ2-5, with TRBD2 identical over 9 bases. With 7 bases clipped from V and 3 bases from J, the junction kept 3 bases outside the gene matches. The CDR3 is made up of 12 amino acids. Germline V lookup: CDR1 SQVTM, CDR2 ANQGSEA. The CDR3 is CSGERGEETQYF. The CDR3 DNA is TGCAGCGGTGAGCGGGGGGAAGAGACCCAGTACTTC.

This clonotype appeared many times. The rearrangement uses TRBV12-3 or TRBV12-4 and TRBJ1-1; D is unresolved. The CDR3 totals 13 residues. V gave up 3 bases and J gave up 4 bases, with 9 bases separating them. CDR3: CASSFFGRTEAFF. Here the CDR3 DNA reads TGTGCCAGCAGTTTTTTCGGTCGCACTGAAGCTTTCTTT.

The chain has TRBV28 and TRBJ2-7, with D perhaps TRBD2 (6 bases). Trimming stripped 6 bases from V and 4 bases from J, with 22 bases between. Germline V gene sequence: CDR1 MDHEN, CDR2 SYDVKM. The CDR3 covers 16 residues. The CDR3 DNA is TGTGCCAGCAGCAGCTACCGGGACTCCCGGTCGTACGAGCAGTACTTC. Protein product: CASSSYRDSRSYEQYF.

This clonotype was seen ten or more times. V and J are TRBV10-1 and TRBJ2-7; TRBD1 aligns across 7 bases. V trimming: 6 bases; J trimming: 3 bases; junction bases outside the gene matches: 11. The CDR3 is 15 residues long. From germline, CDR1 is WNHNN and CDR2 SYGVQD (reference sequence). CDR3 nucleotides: TGCGCCAGCAGGTCACATGCAGGGGGTGGCTACGAGCAGTACTTC. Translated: CASRSHAGGGYEQYF.

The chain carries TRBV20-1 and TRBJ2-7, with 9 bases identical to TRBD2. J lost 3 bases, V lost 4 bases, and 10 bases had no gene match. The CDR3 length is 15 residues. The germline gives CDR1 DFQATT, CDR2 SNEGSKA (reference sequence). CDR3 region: CSANLRGRALYEQYF. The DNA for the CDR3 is TGCAGTGCTAATTTACGCGGGAGGGCCCTCTACGAGCAGTACTTC.

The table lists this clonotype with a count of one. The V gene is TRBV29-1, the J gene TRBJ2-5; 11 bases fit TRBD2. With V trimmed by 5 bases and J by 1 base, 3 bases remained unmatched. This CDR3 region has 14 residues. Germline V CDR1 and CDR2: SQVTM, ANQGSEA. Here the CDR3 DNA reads TGCAGCGTTTCGGGGACTAGCGGCCAAGAGACCCAGTACTTC. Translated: CSVSGTSGQETQYF.

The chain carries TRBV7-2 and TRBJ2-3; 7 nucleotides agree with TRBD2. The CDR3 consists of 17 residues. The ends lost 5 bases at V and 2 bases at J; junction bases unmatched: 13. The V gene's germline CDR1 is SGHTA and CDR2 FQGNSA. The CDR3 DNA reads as TGTGCCAGCAGCCCCAGCGGTGGGGGGGGACTCACAGATACGCAGTATTTT. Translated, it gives CASSPSGGGGLTDTQYF.

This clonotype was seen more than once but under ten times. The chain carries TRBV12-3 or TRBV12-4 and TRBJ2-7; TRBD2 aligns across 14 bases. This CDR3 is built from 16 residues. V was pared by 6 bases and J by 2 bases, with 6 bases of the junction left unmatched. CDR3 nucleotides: TGTGCCAGCAGACTGGAGACTAGCGGGGGGGCCTACGAGCAGTACTTC. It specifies CASRLETSGGAYEQYF.

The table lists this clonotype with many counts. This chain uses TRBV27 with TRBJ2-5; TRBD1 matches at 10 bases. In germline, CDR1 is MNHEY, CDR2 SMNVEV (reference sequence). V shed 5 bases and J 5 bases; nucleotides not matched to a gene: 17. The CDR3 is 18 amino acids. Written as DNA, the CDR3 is TGTGCCAGCAGTCCCACCGGGACAGGGGAGAGTGAGTGGGAGACCCAGTACTTC. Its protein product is CASSPTGTGESEWETQYF.

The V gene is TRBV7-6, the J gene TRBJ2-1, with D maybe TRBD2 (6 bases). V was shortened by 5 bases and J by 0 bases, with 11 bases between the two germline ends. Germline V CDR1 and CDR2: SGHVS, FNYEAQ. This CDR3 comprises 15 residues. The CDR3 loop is CASSLWDSSYNEQFF. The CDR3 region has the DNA TGTGCCAGCAGCCTCTGGGACTCCTCCTACAATGAGCAGTTCTTC.

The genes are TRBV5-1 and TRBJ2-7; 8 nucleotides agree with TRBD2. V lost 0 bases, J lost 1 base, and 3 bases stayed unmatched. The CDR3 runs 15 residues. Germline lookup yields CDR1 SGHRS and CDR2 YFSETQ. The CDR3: CASSLGGRRSYEQYF. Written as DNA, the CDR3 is TGCGCCAGCAGCTTGGGCGGGAGGAGGTCCTACGAGCAGTACTTC.

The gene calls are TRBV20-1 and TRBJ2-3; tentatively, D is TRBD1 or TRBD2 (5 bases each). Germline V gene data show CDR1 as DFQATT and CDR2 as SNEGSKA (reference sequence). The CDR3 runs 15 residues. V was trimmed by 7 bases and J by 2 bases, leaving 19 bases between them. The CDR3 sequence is CSGSRGGIHTDTQYF. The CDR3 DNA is TGCAGTGGCTCCCGTGGGGGTATACACACAGATACGCAGTATTTT.

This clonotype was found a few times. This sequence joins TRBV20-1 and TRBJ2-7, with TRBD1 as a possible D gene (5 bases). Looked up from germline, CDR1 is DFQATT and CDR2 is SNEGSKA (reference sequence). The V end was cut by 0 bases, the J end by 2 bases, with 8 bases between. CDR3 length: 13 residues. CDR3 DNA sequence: TGCAGTGCTAGAGAGACAGCTACCTACGAGCAGTACTTC. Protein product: CSARETATYEQYF.